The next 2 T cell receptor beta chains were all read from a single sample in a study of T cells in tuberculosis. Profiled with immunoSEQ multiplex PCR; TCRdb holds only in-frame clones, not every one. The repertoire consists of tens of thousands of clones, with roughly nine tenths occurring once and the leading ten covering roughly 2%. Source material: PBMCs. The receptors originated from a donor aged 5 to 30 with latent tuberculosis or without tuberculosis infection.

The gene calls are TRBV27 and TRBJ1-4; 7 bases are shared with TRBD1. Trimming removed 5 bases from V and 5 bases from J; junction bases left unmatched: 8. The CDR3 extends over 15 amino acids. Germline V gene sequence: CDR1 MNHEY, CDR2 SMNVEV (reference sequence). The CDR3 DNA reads TGTGCCAGCAGTGATCTAATGGGACAGAATGAAAAACTGTTTTTT. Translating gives CASSDLMGQNEKLFF.

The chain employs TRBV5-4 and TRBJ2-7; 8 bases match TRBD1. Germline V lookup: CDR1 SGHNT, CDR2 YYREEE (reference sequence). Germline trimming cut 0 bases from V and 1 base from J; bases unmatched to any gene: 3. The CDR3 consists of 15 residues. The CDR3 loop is CASSLVGQGSYEQYF. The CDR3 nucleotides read TGTGCCAGCAGCTTGGTAGGACAGGGTTCCTACGAGCAGTACTTC.